A single sample gave rise to the 22 T cell receptor beta chains below, sequenced in a study of blood T cell repertoires in COVID-19. TCRdb keeps only in-frame clones here, not all; method: immunoSEQ multiplex PCR. The repertoire has more than 300,000 clones, about 89% of them found once; the top ten carry around 6.6%. The sequenced sample consisted of peripheral blood. The origin of the receptors is a man younger than 30 who had recovered from COVID-19.

The chain uses TRBV5-6 and TRBJ1-2, with 9 bases that match TRBD1. V lost 4 bases, J lost 8 bases, and 12 bases stayed unmatched. Germline CDR1 reads SGHDT; CDR2 reads YYEEEE. CDR3 length: 15 residues. The CDR3 DNA sequence: TGTGCCAGCAGCCCCCGGGGACAGGGATCGAGGGGCTACACCTTC. It yields the protein CASSPRGQGSRGYTF.

This chain uses TRBV9 with TRBJ1-4, with a weak D call TRBD1 (6 bases). The germline gives CDR1 SGDLS, CDR2 YYNGEE. The CDR3 spans 14 residues. Trimming shortened V by 4 bases and J by 8 bases, and 15 bases separated the two germline ends. The CDR3 nucleotides read TGTGCCAGCAGCCTAGAGGGCAGGGGAGAAAAACTGTTTTTT. Translating gives CASSLEGRGEKLFF.

This chain links TRBV27 with TRBJ1-6; 8 nucleotides line up with TRBD1. The length of the CDR3 is 15 residues. CDR1 and CDR2 from the germline V gene are MNHEY and SMNVEV (reference sequence). The V gene end was trimmed by 5 bases and the J gene end by 10 bases; junction bases not matched to a gene: 10. The CDR3, as DNA: TGTGCCAGCAGTCCCACGACAGGGGTGGGCTCACCCCTCCACTTT. The encoded protein is CASSPTTGVGSPLHF.

The rearrangement uses TRBV5-1 and TRBJ2-7, with TRBD1 matching over 8 bases. CDR3 length: 15 residues. Per the germline V gene, CDR1 is SGHRS and CDR2 is YFSETQ. The V and J ends lost 3 bases and 2 bases, in that order; junction bases with no gene match: 7. This chain's CDR3 is CASSYDRGSTYEQYF. The CDR3 DNA sequence: TGCGCCAGCAGCTACGACAGGGGATCGACCTACGAGCAGTACTTC.

This clone was counted between two and nine times. V and J are TRBV30 and TRBJ2-7; 8 bases fit TRBD2. The CDR3 loop spans 13 amino acids. Germline V gene data show CDR1 as GTSNPN and CDR2 as SVGIG (reference sequence). The junction had 5 bases not matched to a gene; V was cut back by 1 base and J by 6 bases. This CDR3 reads CAWSETSVGEQYF. DNA of the CDR3: TGTGCCTGGAGTGAGACTAGCGTTGGCGAGCAGTACTTC.

This chain connects TRBV5-1 to TRBJ1-2; 10 nucleotides align to TRBD1. This CDR3 is built from 18 residues. From germline, CDR1 is SGHRS and CDR2 YFSETQ. V was clipped by 4 bases and J by 2 bases; unmatched bases: 14. DNA of the CDR3: TGCGCCAGCAGCCCATCTCCGGGACAGGGGACGACGAACTATGGCTACACCTTC. As protein: CASSPSPGQGTTNYGYTF. Based on the CDR3 plus reference TRBV5-1 and TRBJ1-2, the full variable domain is KAGVTQTPRYLIKTRGQQVTLSCSPISGHRSVSWYQQTPGQGLQFLFEYFSETQRNKGNFPGRFSGRQFSNSRSEMNVSTLELGDSALYLCASSPSPGQGTTNYGYTFGSGTRLTVV.

The chain is built from TRBV28 and TRBJ2-5, with 10 bases identical to TRBD2. CDR1 and CDR2 (germline): MDHEN, SYDVKM. The CDR3 is 18 residues long. V lost 5 bases to trimming and J lost 3 bases; unmatched junction nucleotides: 15. Here the CDR3 DNA reads TGTGCCAGCAGTAAACTAGCGGGATGGGGGGAAAAGAAAGAGACCCAGTACTTC. Its translation is CASSKLAGWGEKKETQYF.

V gene TRBV5-4 combines with J gene TRBJ2-7, with 7 bases that match TRBD2. The CDR3 has 16 residues. V was clipped by 6 bases and J by 2 bases; unmatched bases: 14. The germline V gene has CDR1 SGHNT and CDR2 YYREEE (reference sequence). CDR3 region: CASTKDGGRETYEQYF. The CDR3, as DNA: TGTGCCAGCACTAAAGATGGTGGGCGGGAGACCTACGAGCAGTACTTC.

The genes are TRBV6-6 and TRBJ1-2, with 11 bases aligning to TRBD1. The V gene end was trimmed by 5 bases and the J gene end by 0 bases; junction bases not matched to a gene: 8. This CDR3 is built from 17 residues. From germline, CDR1 is MNHNY and CDR2 SVGAGI (reference sequence). This CDR3 is CASSLRDRGNPNYGYTF. CDR3 nucleotide sequence: TGTGCCAGCAGTCTCCGGGACAGGGGGAATCCTAACTATGGCTACACCTTC.

J is TRBJ1-5 and V is TRBV10-3; no reliable D call. V dropped 3 bases and J dropped 3 bases, with 6 bases sitting between them. There are 13 residues in the CDR3. The V gene's germline CDR1 is ENHRY and CDR2 SYGVKD. The DNA for the CDR3 is TGTGCCATCAGTGAATCCCTCAATCAGCCCCAGCATTTT. Its protein is CAISESLNQPQHF.

The rearrangement joins TRBV7-9 to TRBJ1-1; D remains unclear. The CDR3 consists of 13 residues. Germline CDR1 and CDR2: SEHNR and FQNEAQ (reference sequence). V dropped 1 base and J dropped 5 bases, with 8 bases sitting between them. CDR3 nucleotides: TGTGCCAGCAGCTTAGGGAGGAGGACTGAAGCTTTCTTT. This encodes CASSLGRRTEAFF. Together with reference TRBV7-9 and TRBJ1-1, the CDR3 gives the full variable domain: DTGVSQNPRHKITKRGQNVTFRCDPISEHNRLYWYRQTLGQGPEFLTYFQNEAQLEKSRLLSDRFSAERPKGSFSTLEIQRTEQGDSAMYLCASSLGRRTEAFFGQGTRLTVV.

The chain recombines TRBV5-5 with TRBJ1-6; the D gene is possibly TRBD1 (6 bases). V lost 4 bases and J lost 9, with 14 bases in between. Germline loops: CDR1 SGHKS, CDR2 YYEKEE (reference sequence). This CDR3 comprises 14 residues. The CDR3 protein is CASSGTRGSSPLHF. CDR3 bases: TGTGCCAGCAGCGGCACCAGGGGCAGTTCACCCCTCCACTTT.

The chain carries TRBV6-5 and TRBJ1-4; D is perhaps TRBD1 (5 bases). The CDR3 is 16 residues long. V shed 0 bases and J shed 8 bases, with 16 bases lying between them. Per the germline V gene, CDR1 is MNHEY and CDR2 is SVGAGI. CDR3 region: CASSYSPGGIGEKLFF. The CDR3 nucleotides are TGTGCCAGCAGTTACTCGCCGGGGGGTATAGGCGAAAAACTGTTTTTT.

This clone came up once. The chain employs TRBV19 and TRBJ2-7; D might be TRBD1 (5 bases). V dropped 4 bases and J dropped 5 bases, with 9 bases sitting between them. This CDR3 comprises 12 residues. Germline V gives CDR1 LNHDA, CDR2 SQIVND (reference sequence). As DNA, the CDR3 is TGTGCCAGTAGTACCTCAGGGAACGAGCAGTACTTC. It is translated as CASSTSGNEQYF.

CDR3 region: CATSRWGDRDYGYTF. The CDR3 bases are TGTGCCACCAGCAGATGGGGGGACAGGGACTATGGCTACACCTTC. This rearrangement joins TRBV15 to TRBJ1-2; 9 nucleotides agree with TRBD1. Looked up from germline, CDR1 is LNHNV and CDR2 is YYDKDF (reference sequence). CDR3 length: 15 residues. V lost 2 bases, J lost 3 bases, and 4 bases stayed unmatched.

The chain employs TRBV9 and TRBJ2-2; weak D call: TRBD2 (7 bases). This CDR3 has 15 residues. Deletions cut 0 bases from V and 7 bases from J, with 13 bases between. Germline CDR1 is SGDLS and CDR2 is YYNGEE. In DNA form, the CDR3 reads TGTGCCAGCAGCGTAGTCGGGGGGCCAGGCGGGGAGCTGTTTTTT. Protein sequence: CASSVVGGPGGELFF.

The CDR3 DNA follows: TGTGCCAGCAGTTACGGGGACAGGAATAATTCACCCCTCCACTTT. It yields the protein CASSYGDRNNSPLHF. The V gene is TRBV6-5, the J gene TRBJ1-6; 8 positions agree with TRBD1. With 2 bases clipped from V and 5 bases from J, the junction kept 2 bases outside the gene matches. Germline CDR1 is MNHEY and CDR2 is SVGAGI. CDR3 length: 15 residues.

This rearrangement joins TRBV30 to TRBJ1-2; a possible D gene is TRBD1 (5 bases). V shed 2 bases and J shed 5 bases, with 12 bases lying between them. Germline V CDR1 and CDR2: GTSNPN, SVGIG (reference sequence). The CDR3 runs to 13 residues. In DNA form, the CDR3 reads TGTGCCTGGAGTCCCTCAGACAGTTATGGCTACACCTTC. Translation gives CAWSPSDSYGYTF.

This rearrangement joins TRBV4-2 to TRBJ1-4; no definite D call. The V gene's germline CDR1 is LGHNA and CDR2 YNFKEQ. Trimming stripped 0 bases from V and 8 bases from J, with 16 bases between. The CDR3 sequence is 16 residues long. The CDR3 sequence is CASSQEDPGSREKLFF. The CDR3 nucleotides read TGTGCCAGCAGCCAAGAGGACCCGGGATCCAGGGAAAAACTGTTTTTT.

The V and J genes are TRBV23-1 and TRBJ1-1, with 9 positions matching TRBD1. TRBV23-1 is noted as an ORF with a role that remains uncertain. The CDR3 consists of 14 residues. Trimming removed 4 bases from V and 4 bases from J; junction bases left unmatched: 4. DNA of the CDR3: TGCGCCAGCAGTCCAAGACAGGGGGGCACTGAAGCTTTCTTT. Translating gives CASSPRQGGTEAFF.

V gene TRBV5-8 combines with J gene TRBJ1-5, with D tentatively TRBD1 (6 bases). With 7 bases removed from V and 3 bases from J, the gap between germline ends came to 20 bases. The CDR3 consists of 16 residues. From germline, CDR1 is SGHTS and CDR2 YDEGEE. CDR3 coding DNA: TGTGCCAGCCCAGCTTCTACTACAGGGTTCAATCAGCCCCAGCATTTT. Its protein is CASPASTTGFNQPQHF.

The chain carries TRBV6-2 or TRBV6-3 and TRBJ2-6; unclear D gene. Looked up from germline, CDR1 is MNHEY and CDR2 is SVGEGT. V lost 4 bases and J 0 bases, leaving 10 bases between the germline ends. This CDR3 is 16 amino acids long. The CDR3 region has the DNA TGTGCCAGCAGTTCCCGCCCCTACTCTGGGGCCAACGTCCTGACTTTC. Translation: CASSSRPYSGANVLTF.